The next 2 T cell receptor beta chains were all read from a single sample in a study of control samples from healthy donors and cancer patients. Repertoires were generated with immunoSEQ multiplex PCR, while TCRdb's copy carries only in-frame clones and drops some. Of around 150,000 clones listed, under 90% are singletons. Material for sequencing was blood. The receptors derive from a man aged 25-40 years in good health.

The rearrangement links TRBV25-1 to TRBJ2-5; D might be TRBD2 (5 bases). V was cut by 2 bases and J by 5 bases, with 15 bases left in between. CDR3 size: 15 residues. The germline CDR1 and CDR2 sequences are MGHDK and SYGVNS. The CDR3 coding sequence is TGTGCCAGCAGTGAAGGTCAGTTTAGGACTGAGACCCAGTACTTC. Its protein is CASSEGQFRTETQYF.

V and J are TRBV19 and TRBJ2-2; D not certain. The length of the CDR3 is 12 residues. The V end lost 7 bases, the J end lost 8 bases, and 11 bases lay between the germline ends. CDR1 is LNHDA, CDR2 SQIVND, per germline (reference sequence). The CDR3 is CASMDPRGELFF. DNA of the CDR3: TGTGCCAGTATGGACCCGAGGGGGGAGCTGTTTTTT.